Below are 7 T cell receptor beta chains sequenced from a single sample in a study of T cell responses to AZD1222 COVID-19 vaccine. Profiling relied on immunoSEQ multiplex PCR, and the TCRdb table lists in-frame clones only, not all of them. The data show some 150,000 clones, 75% to 95% seen once. Sequences were derived from peripheral blood, sampled 28 days after the second AZD1222 dose. The receptors here all came from an adult who received the AZD1222 COVID-19 vaccine.

The rearrangement joins TRBV28 to TRBJ1-4, with 7 bases that match TRBD1. CDR1 and CDR2 from the germline V gene are MDHEN and SYDVKM. Trimming at V came to 3 bases and at J to 11 bases, leaving 0 bases not matched to a gene. The CDR3 is 11 residues long. The CDR3 loop is CASSLTGKLFF. CDR3 nucleotides: TGTGCCAGCAGTTTGACAGGGAAACTGTTTTTT.

V and J are TRBV19 and TRBJ1-4, with a possible D match to TRBD1 (5 bases). Germline V gives CDR1 LNHDA, CDR2 SQIVND (reference sequence). The CDR3 is 17 residues long. The V gene lost 6 bases and the J gene lost 4 bases, with 21 bases spanning the gap. The CDR3 here is CASSQSGRGGNNEKLFF. The CDR3 coding sequence is TGTGCCAGTAGCCAGAGTGGGCGGGGGGGTAATAATGAAAAACTGTTTTTT.

This clone was counted only a few times. The genes are TRBV6-5 and TRBJ1-1; D may be TRBD1 (5 bases). Germline loops: CDR1 MNHEY, CDR2 SVGAGI. Trimming left V 7 bases short and J 8 bases short, with 20 bases between. The CDR3 extends over 14 amino acids. The CDR3 here is CASTSGTGPLEAFF. The CDR3 DNA reads TGTGCCAGCACTTCCGGGACTGGTCCTTTGGAAGCTTTCTTT.

The chain couples TRBV7-9 to TRBJ2-5; D is perhaps TRBD1 (5 bases). The germline V gene has CDR1 SEHNR and CDR2 FQNEAQ (reference sequence). Trimming took off 4 bases at V and 5 bases at J, with 17 bases between the two ends. This CDR3 has 15 amino acids. The CDR3 nucleotides read TGTGCCAGCAGCTCGGACACAACTAAGGGGGAGACCCAGTACTTC. Protein: CASSSDTTKGETQYF.

A single count supports this clone. The V and J genes are TRBV29-1 and TRBJ1-1; TRBD1 aligns across 8 bases. The CDR3 loop spans 15 amino acids. J gave up 2 bases and V 1 base, and 6 bases lay outside the gene matches. CDR1 is SQVTM, CDR2 ANQGSEA, per germline. The CDR3 DNA is TGCAGCGTTGAAGGCGCGACAGGGGCTAACACTGAAGCTTTCTTT. Protein product: CSVEGATGANTEAFF.

In this sample, this clone turned up a few times. This chain joins TRBV7-2 and TRBJ1-1; 7 bases align to TRBD1. V lost 3 bases, J lost 7 bases, and 5 bases stayed unmatched. The CDR3 covers 13 residues. Germline CDR1 and CDR2: SGHTA and FQGNSA. The CDR3 sequence: CASSFTRQGEAFF. CDR3 DNA: TGTGCCAGCAGCTTTACCCGACAGGGTGAAGCTTTCTTT.

The rearrangement joins TRBV19 to TRBJ1-1, with D perhaps TRBD1 (5 bases). V lost 3 bases, J lost 7 bases, and 15 bases lay in between. From germline, CDR1 is LNHDA and CDR2 SQIVND (reference sequence). The CDR3 consists of 14 residues. The CDR3 region has the DNA TGTGCCAGTAGTATTCTACAGGAGAGGGGTGAAGCTTTCTTT. This encodes CASSILQERGEAFF. Variable domain in full (rest from reference TRBV19 and TRBJ1-1): DGGITQSPKYLFRKEGQNVTLSCEQNLNHDAMYWYRQDPGQGLRLIYYSQIVNDFQKGDIAEGYSVSREKKESFPLTVTSAQKNPTAFYLCASSILQERGEAFFGQGTRLTVV.